This record covers a single T cell receptor beta chain. Trimming left V 3 bases short and J 0 bases short, with 11 bases between. Germline lookup yields CDR1 LGHDT and CDR2 YNNKEL (reference sequence). The CDR3 covers 16 residues. Profiling relied on immunoSEQ multiplex PCR, and the TCRdb table lists in-frame clones only, not all of them. The sample consists of 200,000 to 300,000 clones, 86% of them appearing once. The data derive from a study of blood T cell repertoires in COVID-19. Study context: PBMCs, B-cell-depleted T cells, or T cells provided the cDNA or gDNA that made up the material.

V gene TRBV3-1 (or the pseudogene TRBV3-2) combines with J gene TRBJ2-2, with D possibly matching TRBD1 (6 bases). This TCR came from a man younger than 45 with active or convalescent COVID-19. Sequencing was done on a sample of peripheral blood. The CDR3 protein is CASSHGTHANTGELFF. The CDR3 nucleotides are TGTGCCAGCAGCCATGGGACACACGCGAACACCGGGGAGCTGTTTTTT.